What follows are 28 T cell receptor beta chains derived from one specimen sequenced in a study of graft-versus-host responses after intestinal transplantation. Profiling relied on immunoSEQ multiplex PCR, and the TCRdb table lists in-frame clones only, not all of them. This sample has about 85,000 clones, with roughly 80% found just once. For these TCRs, the target antigens are not known. The sequenced sample was unstimulated CD4+ T cells sorted from spleen or lymph node cells, obtained before intestinal transplant. These receptors were collected from a human donor who received an intestinal transplant.

The J gene is TRBJ1-2, the V gene TRBV28; 7 bases agree with TRBD1. J gave up 2 bases and V 6 bases, and 6 bases lay outside the gene matches. The germline V gene has CDR1 MDHEN and CDR2 SYDVKM. There are 14 residues in the CDR3. The CDR3 DNA reads as TGTGCCAGCAGCGGACGGACAGGAAACTATGGCTACACCTTC. Encoded protein: CASSGRTGNYGYTF.

The CDR3 loop is CASNPPPAQGNTGELFF. In nucleotides, the CDR3 is TGTGCCAGCAATCCCCCCCCGGCACAGGGGAACACCGGGGAGCTGTTTTTT. The chain has TRBV7-8 and TRBJ2-2, with TRBD1 as a possible D gene (6 bases). Germline lookup yields CDR1 SGHVS and CDR2 FQNEAQ. The CDR3 totals 17 residues. V was shortened by 7 bases and J by 1 base, with 19 bases between the two germline ends.

This chain joins TRBV15 and TRBJ2-3; 14 positions agree with TRBD2. CDR1 is LNHNV, CDR2 YYDKDF, per germline (reference sequence). Trimming removed 3 bases from V and 3 bases from J; junction bases left unmatched: 11. The length of the CDR3 is 19 residues. CDR3 DNA: TGTGCCACCAGCAGGGGGTTCGGGACTAGCGGGAGAATAACAGATACGCAGTATTTT. It codes for CATSRGFGTSGRITDTQYF.

The chain recombines TRBV6-1 with TRBJ2-5; no firm D call. This CDR3 spans 17 amino acids. Germline CDR1 MNHNS, CDR2 SASEGT. The V gene lost 0 bases and the J gene lost 5 bases, with 19 bases spanning the gap. The CDR3 DNA sequence: TGTGCCAGCAGTGAAGCTTCATTGTCCGGTGTGCGGGAGACCCAGTACTTC. It encodes CASSEASLSGVRETQYF.

The chain carries TRBV28 and TRBJ1-5; TRBD1 is a possible D gene (5 bases). Germline loops: CDR1 MDHEN, CDR2 SYDVKM. The V end was cut by 5 bases, the J end by 11 bases, with 25 bases between. The CDR3 has 16 residues. The CDR3 region is CASSSGGATGVGTQHF. The CDR3 DNA sequence: TGTGCCAGCAGTAGTGGAGGGGCCACCGGGGTGGGGACCCAGCATTTT.

The chain joins TRBV18 to TRBJ2-5; 8 nucleotides align to TRBD1. Per germline, CDR1 KGHSH and CDR2 LQKENI. V lost 4 bases and J lost 4; bases outside the gene matches: 5. This CDR3 contains 14 residues. The CDR3 loop is CASSRTGSGETQYF. The DNA for the CDR3 is TGTGCCAGCTCACGGACAGGGTCGGGAGAGACCCAGTACTTC. Variable domain in full (rest from reference TRBV18 and TRBJ2-5): NAGVMQNPRHLVRRRGQEARLRCSPMKGHSHVYWYRQLPEEGLKFMVYLQKENIIDESGMPKERFSAEFPKEGPSILRIQQVVRGDSAAYFCASSRTGSGETQYFGPGTRLLVL.

This clone was counted a single time. V usage is TRBV28 and J usage is TRBJ1-2, with D perhaps TRBD1 (6 bases). CDR3 length equals 13 residues. Germline lookup yields CDR1 MDHEN and CDR2 SYDVKM. Trimming pared 8 bases from V and 4 bases from J, leaving 14 bases between. In DNA form, the CDR3 reads TGTGCCAGCTGGCGGGGGGGCTCCTATGGCTACACCTTC. Translation: CASWRGGSYGYTF.

V gene TRBV14 combines with J gene TRBJ1-1; maybe TRBD1 (6 bases). The CDR3 contains 17 residues. Germline values: CDR1 SGHDN, CDR2 FVKESK. The ends were cut back, 0 bases at V and 1 base at J, with 15 bases in the middle. This chain's CDR3 is CASSQEGTRRKNTEAFF. In DNA form, the CDR3 reads TGTGCCAGCAGCCAAGAGGGGACAAGGAGGAAGAACACTGAAGCTTTCTTT.

The rearrangement uses TRBV28 and TRBJ2-5, with TRBD2 as a possible D gene (7 bases). Per the germline V gene, CDR1 is MDHEN and CDR2 is SYDVKM. The CDR3 has 17 residues. The V and J ends lost 3 bases and 0 bases respectively, with 17 bases between them. Here the CDR3 DNA reads TGTGCCAGCAGTTTGAGGGGGGGGCCCCTGGACCAAGAGACCCAGTACTTC. Encoded protein: CASSLRGGPLDQETQYF.

The genes are TRBV5-1 and TRBJ2-4; 14 nucleotides align to TRBD2. The germline CDR1 and CDR2 sequences are SGHRS and YFSETQ. CDR3 length equals 16 residues. The V gene end was trimmed by 4 bases and the J gene end by 6 bases; junction bases not matched to a gene: 6. Here the CDR3 DNA reads TGCGCCAGCAGCGGAACGACTAGCGGGGGGGGAAACATTCAGTACTTC. It translates to CASSGTTSGGGNIQYF.

V and J are TRBV6-1 and TRBJ1-5; maybe TRBD1 (5 bases). The V gene lost 6 bases and the J gene lost 0 bases, with 9 bases spanning the gap. This CDR3 is built from 14 residues. Germline lookup yields CDR1 MNHNS and CDR2 SASEGT. CDR3 bases: TGTGCCAGCAGCCCGACAGATAGCAATCAGCCCCAGCATTTT. It specifies CASSPTDSNQPQHF.

The chain links TRBV28 to TRBJ1-3; possibly TRBD1 for D (6 bases). With 3 bases removed from V and 8 bases from J, the gap between germline ends came to 11 bases. Per the germline V gene, CDR1 is MDHEN and CDR2 is SYDVKM. This CDR3 has 13 residues. The CDR3 loop reads CASSLPGVDTIYF. The DNA of the CDR3 is TGTGCCAGCAGTTTGCCAGGGGTGGACACCATATATTTT.

The chain has TRBV11-3 and TRBJ2-2; possible D gene TRBD1, 6 bases. CDR3 length: 15 amino acids. From germline, CDR1 is SGHNT and CDR2 YENEEA. V lost 3 bases to trimming and J lost 0 bases, with 8 bases between them. The CDR3 here is CASSFGQSNTGELFF. The CDR3 DNA reads TGTGCCAGCAGCTTCGGACAGTCGAACACCGGGGAGCTGTTTTTT. Filled out from reference TRBV11-3 and TRBJ2-2, the complete variable domain reads EAGVVQSPRYKIIEKKQPVAFWCNPISGHNTLYWYLQNLGQGPELLIRYENEEAVDDSQLPKDRFSAERLKGVDSTLKIQPAELGDSAVYLCASSFGQSNTGELFFGEGSRLTVL.

The J gene is TRBJ2-5, the V gene TRBV19; D possibly corresponds to TRBD2 (6 bases). The germline V gene encodes CDR1 LNHDA and CDR2 SQIVND (reference sequence). Trimming shortened V by 5 bases and J by 4 bases, and 14 bases separated the two germline ends. The CDR3 extends over 14 amino acids. The CDR3 DNA is TGTGCCAGTAGTTCGGGAGAGCCGCCAGAGACCCAGTACTTC. It yields the protein CASSSGEPPETQYF.

The genes are TRBV5-4 and TRBJ2-3; no clear D gene. Germline V gives CDR1 SGHNT, CDR2 YYREEE (reference sequence). V was trimmed by 2 bases and J by 4 bases, leaving 5 bases between them. The CDR3 contains 12 residues. DNA for the CDR3: TGTGCCAGCAGCTTCCGTGCAGATACGCAGTATTTT. Protein product: CASSFRADTQYF.

Regarding this clone: An end of the junction differs from the germline gene, which may be a read error. The CDR3 DNA reads TGTGCCAGCAGCTTAAACTCTGGCTACACCTTC. Protein: CASSLNSGYTF. V gene TRBV7-9 combines with J gene TRBJ1-2; D is unresolved. The CDR3 runs to 11 residues. The V gene's germline CDR1 is SEHNR and CDR2 FQNEAQ (reference sequence).

This chain links TRBV28 with TRBJ1-1; maybe TRBD1 (5 bases). The CDR3 covers 12 residues. Germline V gene sequence: CDR1 MDHEN, CDR2 SYDVKM. The V end lost 6 bases, the J end lost 10 bases, and 15 bases lay between the germline ends. In nucleotides, the CDR3 is TGTGCCAGCAGAGCGGGGGGGTTAGTAGCTTTCTTT. Translation gives CASRAGGLVAFF.

V usage is TRBV29-1 and J usage is TRBJ2-7; D is undetermined. The CDR3 has 13 amino acids. Germline V gene lookup returns CDR1 SQVTM and CDR2 ANQGSEA. The V gene lost 4 bases and the J gene lost 6 bases, with 16 bases spanning the gap. CDR3 protein: CSVAKARGGEQYF. CDR3 in DNA: TGCAGCGTTGCGAAGGCTAGAGGTGGCGAGCAGTACTTC.

The rearrangement uses TRBV20-1 and TRBJ2-1; possibly TRBD1 for D (5 bases). The germline V and J ends were trimmed by 3 bases and 8 bases, with 8 bases remaining between them. CDR1 is DFQATT and CDR2 is SNEGSKA in the germline V gene (reference sequence). The CDR3 has 11 amino acids. The chain's CDR3 is CSASKGDEQFF. In DNA, the CDR3 is TGCAGTGCTAGTAAAGGGGATGAGCAGTTCTTC.

V usage is TRBV10-3 and J usage is TRBJ1-2; TRBD1 matches 12 bases. The CDR3 is 13 amino acids. V lost 3 bases to trimming and J lost 8 bases; unmatched junction nucleotides: 1. Germline loops: CDR1 ENHRY, CDR2 SYGVKD. In DNA form, the CDR3 reads TGTGCCATCAGTGAAGGGACAGGGGGCGGCTACACCTTC. This codes for CAISEGTGGGYTF.

The gene calls are TRBV2 and TRBJ2-7, with 10 bases fitting TRBD1. The CDR3 contains 16 residues. From germline, CDR1 is SNHLY and CDR2 FYNNEI. J was trimmed by 2 bases and V by 6 bases; bases with no gene match: 10. CDR3 sequence reads: CASRRSRDRGPYEQYF. As DNA, the CDR3 is TGTGCCAGCAGGAGGAGCCGGGACAGGGGTCCCTACGAGCAGTACTTC.

This clone was seen more than once but under ten times. The V gene is TRBV6-1, the J gene TRBJ1-1, with D possibly TRBD1 on 5 matching bases. The germline CDR1 and CDR2 sequences are MNHNS and SASEGT. Trimming cost V 4 bases and J 5 bases, with 11 bases left between them. The CDR3 is made up of 13 amino acids. CDR3 DNA: TGTGCCAGCAGTGGGGTAGGGGCTACTGAAGCTTTCTTT. Residues: CASSGVGATEAFF.

DNA of the CDR3: TGTGCCAGCAGCTTTGTCGCAAGGGACAGTCAACTGTTTTTT. The encoded protein is CASSFVARDSQLFF. The chain is built from TRBV5-5 and TRBJ1-4, with TRBD1 matching 7 bases. CDR3 length: 14 residues. The J segment lost 12 bases and the V segment lost 2 bases, leaving 10 bases of the junction unmatched. Germline V gives CDR1 SGHKS, CDR2 YYEKEE (reference sequence). The full variable domain, its missing parts supplied by reference TRBV5-5 and TRBJ1-4, is DAGVTQSPTHLIKTRGQQVTLRCSPISGHKSVSWYQQVLGQGPQFIFQYYEKEERGRGNFPDRFSARQFPNYSSELNVNALLLGDSALYLCASSFVARDSQLFFGSGTQLSVL.

CDR3 sequence reads: CASWAPGLGYEQYF. CDR3 DNA sequence: TGTGCCAGCTGGGCACCGGGACTGGGCTACGAGCAGTACTTC. The gene calls are TRBV2 and TRBJ2-5; perhaps TRBD2 as D (6 bases). The J call may be wrong; the DNA end is better matched by TRBJ2-7. The CDR3 is 14 amino acids. Germline assignment: CDR1 SNHLY and CDR2 FYNNEI.

In its sample, this clone was seen a few times. This chain uses TRBV6-5 with TRBJ1-5, with a possible D match to TRBD1 (6 bases). V lost 10 bases to trimming and J lost 2 bases, with 15 bases between them. This CDR3 is 14 amino acids long. CDR1 and CDR2 from the germline V gene are MNHEY and SVGAGI. The CDR3, as DNA: TGTGCCACACAAGGGGACAAACGCAATCAGCCCCAGCATTTT. Its translation: CATQGDKRNQPQHF.

The rearrangement joins TRBV28 to TRBJ1-4; TRBD1 agrees at 7 bases. Per the germline V gene, CDR1 is MDHEN and CDR2 is SYDVKM. V lost 2 bases to trimming and J lost 8 bases; unmatched junction nucleotides: 8. The CDR3 is 15 residues long. The CDR3 coding sequence is TGTGCCAGCAGTTTAATAGGGGGCTTAAGAGAAAAACTGTTTTTT. Encoded protein: CASSLIGGLREKLFF. The variable domain in full, completed from reference TRBV28 and TRBJ1-4, reads DVKVTQSSRYLVKRTGEKVFLECVQDMDHENMFWYRQDPGLGLRLIYFSYDVKMKEKGDIPEGYSVSREKKERFSLILESASTNQTSMYLCASSLIGGLREKLFFGSGTQLSVL.

V gene TRBV6-6 combines with J gene TRBJ1-3; D gene unclear. The germline CDR1 and CDR2 sequences are MNHNY and SVGAGI (reference sequence). This CDR3 has 16 amino acids. V was shortened by 0 bases and J by 4 bases, with 13 bases between the two germline ends. DNA for the CDR3: TGTGCCAGCAGTTACTCGACACAGATCTCGGGAAACACCATATATTTT. This codes for CASSYSTQISGNTIYF.

This rearrangement joins TRBV28 to TRBJ2-7; TRBD1 matches 8 bases. Unmatched junction bases numbered 8, after V lost 8 bases and J lost 2 bases. Germline V gene data show CDR1 as MDHEN and CDR2 as SYDVKM. The CDR3 runs 14 residues. As DNA, the CDR3 is TGTGCCAGCGGCGAGCAGGGGGCAACCTACGAGCAGTACTTC. Translated, it gives CASGEQGATYEQYF.